These 32 T cell receptor beta chains share one sample of origin, sequenced in a study of OX40 agonist ivuxolimab in advanced cancers. TCRdb's copy holds only in-frame clones and misses some; the assay was immunoSEQ multiplex PCR. Altogether 20,000 to 30,000 clones are present, about 88% being singletons, with the ten largest covering 30% to 35%. The sequencing here drew on CD4+ or CD8+ T cells sorted from blood, taken in a trial of the OX40 agonist ivuxolimab. These receptors were taken from an adult with an advanced solid tumor such as melanoma, head and neck, liver or kidney cancer.

This chain uses TRBV7-2 with TRBJ2-2, with 12 nucleotides matching TRBD2. CDR3 length: 15 residues. From germline, CDR1 is SGHTA and CDR2 FQGNSA. V trimming: 6 bases; J trimming: 8 bases; junction bases outside the gene matches: 7. This CDR3 is CASRRTSGAFGELFF. The CDR3 nucleotides read TGTGCCAGCAGAAGGACTAGCGGGGCCTTTGGGGAGCTGTTTTTT.

The table lists this clone with a few counts. This sequence joins TRBV5-1 and TRBJ1-2, with no clear D. This CDR3 region has 13 residues. Germline CDR1 is SGHRS and CDR2 is YFSETQ. Trimming took 1 base from V and 1 from J, leaving 5 bases between them. The CDR3 nucleotides read TGCGCCAGCAGCTTGCAGAGTAACTATGGCTACACCTTC. Its protein is CASSLQSNYGYTF.

This clone appeared a single time. The V and J genes are TRBV11-3 and TRBJ2-5; 12 bases fit TRBD2. J lost 4 bases, V lost 1 base, and 4 bases had no gene match. CDR3 length: 16 amino acids. Germline V gene lookup returns CDR1 SGHNT and CDR2 YENEEA. The CDR3, as DNA: TGTGCCAGCAGCTTAGGATCTAGCGGGGGGGTAGAGACCCAGTACTTC. Its protein is CASSLGSSGGVETQYF.

V and J are TRBV7-9 and TRBJ1-5; D might be TRBD1 (5 bases). The germline V gene has CDR1 SEHNR and CDR2 FQNEAQ (reference sequence). This CDR3 region has 14 residues. V was trimmed by 5 bases and J by 3 bases, leaving 11 bases between them. CDR3 protein: CASSRDGVNQPQHF. The CDR3 DNA reads TGTGCCAGCAGCAGGGACGGAGTCAATCAGCCCCAGCATTTT.

The gene calls are TRBV2 and TRBJ1-5; 9 nucleotides match TRBD1. V lost 6 bases and J lost 6; bases outside the gene matches: 3. Germline-derived CDR1 and CDR2 are SNHLY and FYNNEI. The CDR3 runs to 13 residues. The CDR3 protein is CASRGTGFQPQHF. CDR3 nucleotide sequence: TGTGCCAGCAGAGGGACAGGGTTTCAGCCCCAGCATTTT.

The rearrangement uses TRBV29-1 and TRBJ2-3, with TRBD1 matching 10 bases. The V and J ends lost 3 bases and 6 bases, in that order; junction bases with no gene match: 6. The CDR3 loop spans 14 amino acids. Germline V CDR1 and CDR2: SQVTM, ANQGSEA. CDR3: CSVEGQGREDTQYF. The CDR3 bases are TGCAGCGTTGAGGGACAGGGGAGGGAGGATACGCAGTATTTT.

This clone was seen only a few times. The rearrangement joins TRBV20-1 to TRBJ1-2; the D gene is possibly TRBD1 (5 bases). Germline lookup yields CDR1 DFQATT and CDR2 SNEGSKA (reference sequence). The CDR3 totals 11 residues. Trimming took off 6 bases at V and 8 bases at J, with 13 bases between the two ends. The CDR3 sequence is CSAQRQLGYTF. The CDR3 nucleotides read TGCAGTGCCCAAAGACAGTTAGGCTACACCTTC.

The J gene is TRBJ2-3, the V gene TRBV5-6; 11 bases map to TRBD2. Losses at the gene ends were 1 base for V and 4 bases for J; bases not matched to a gene: 5. The CDR3 runs to 16 residues. Germline assignment: CDR1 SGHDT and CDR2 YYEEEE. The CDR3 loop is CASSLTSGGVPDTQYF. In DNA, the CDR3 is TGTGCCAGCAGCTTGACTAGCGGGGGAGTACCAGATACGCAGTATTTT.

The chain joins TRBV18 to TRBJ2-5; D may correspond to TRBD1 or TRBD2 (6 bases each). This CDR3 spans 14 amino acids. CDR1 is KGHSH and CDR2 is LQKENI in the germline V gene. Trimming left V 3 bases short and J 4 bases short, with 12 bases between. CDR3 amino acids: CASSPEGGGETQYF. The CDR3 nucleotides are TGTGCCAGCTCACCCGAGGGGGGTGGAGAGACCCAGTACTTC.

This chain links TRBV29-1 with TRBJ2-2; 16 nucleotides align to TRBD2. J gave up 7 bases and V 7 bases, and 12 bases lay outside the gene matches. Germline loops: CDR1 SQVTM, CDR2 ANQGSEA. This CDR3 comprises 17 residues. The CDR3 spells CSASQGLAGGAYGELFF. CDR3 sequence (DNA): TGCAGCGCCAGCCAGGGACTAGCGGGAGGGGCGTACGGGGAGCTGTTTTTT.

The chain is built from TRBV14 and TRBJ1-5, with 9 bases matching TRBD1. V shed 4 bases, J shed 7 bases, and the junction held 8 bases outside the gene matches. Per the germline V gene, CDR1 is SGHDN and CDR2 is FVKESK. The CDR3 is made up of 15 amino acids. The CDR3: CASSPIGGQGQPQHF. The CDR3 nucleotides read TGTGCCAGCAGCCCAATTGGGGGACAGGGACAGCCCCAGCATTTT.

The rearrangement joins TRBV5-1 to TRBJ1-6; 8 bases map to TRBD1. V shed 10 bases and J 7 bases; nucleotides not matched to a gene: 16. Looked up from germline, CDR1 is SGHRS and CDR2 is YFSETQ. The CDR3 length is 16 residues. This CDR3 reads CAGTEQGAARNSPLHF. The CDR3 DNA is TGCGCCGGCACCGAGCAGGGGGCAGCTCGAAATTCACCCCTCCACTTT.

Of note for this clone: In the same sample, other DNA sequences code for this CDR3. The chain carries TRBV5-5 and TRBJ1-2; D is uncertain. The CDR3 is made up of 15 amino acids. Germline V gives CDR1 SGHKS, CDR2 YYEKEE (reference sequence). V lost 4 bases and J 0 bases, leaving 13 bases between the germline ends. CDR3 protein: CASSVDIRANYGYTF. The CDR3 nucleotides read TGTGCCAGCAGCGTTGACATACGAGCTAACTATGGCTACACCTTC.

This chain uses TRBV2 with TRBJ2-5; TRBD2 matches 9 bases. Germline V gene data show CDR1 as SNHLY and CDR2 as FYNNEI. CDR3 length: 13 residues. The J segment lost 9 bases and the V segment lost 7 bases, leaving 9 bases of the junction unmatched. The CDR3 sequence is CASNGLALESQYF. For the CDR3, the DNA is TGTGCCAGCAATGGACTAGCGCTTGAGTCCCAGTACTTC.

J is TRBJ1-6 and V is TRBV10-1; D perhaps matches TRBD1 (6 bases). There are 14 residues in the CDR3. Per germline, CDR1 WNHNN and CDR2 SYGVQD (reference sequence). Trimming removed 6 bases at V and 5 bases at J, with 11 bases between. CDR3 protein: CASSPGTHNSPLHF. The CDR3 nucleotides read TGCGCCAGCAGCCCCGGGACACATAATTCACCCCTCCACTTT.

This chain links TRBV5-1 with TRBJ2-3; 9 nucleotides agree with TRBD1. V shed 0 bases and J 4 bases; nucleotides not matched to a gene: 6. Germline CDR1 is SGHRS and CDR2 is YFSETQ. The CDR3 runs 16 residues. CDR3 bases: TGCGCCAGCAGCTTGGCCTGGGACAGGGCCCCAGATACGCAGTATTTT. This gives the protein CASSLAWDRAPDTQYF.

The gene calls are TRBV6-6 and TRBJ2-3; unclear D gene. V was pared by 2 bases and J by 2 bases, with 14 bases between. Germline CDR1 reads MNHNY; CDR2 reads SVGAGI (reference sequence). The CDR3 covers 16 residues. The CDR3 loop reads CASSYPLTFPTDTQYF. The CDR3 nucleotides are TGTGCCAGCAGTTACCCTCTGACATTCCCCACAGATACGCAGTATTTT.

This chain connects TRBV6-1 to TRBJ2-7, with a weak D call TRBD2 (5 bases). Trimming shortened V by 4 bases and J by 3 bases, and 16 bases separated the two germline ends. The CDR3 contains 15 residues. The germline gives CDR1 MNHNS, CDR2 SASEGT. The CDR3 DNA is TGTGCCAGCAGTGTAGAGCCGGGCAGCGGCTACGAGCAGTACTTC. Its translation: CASSVEPGSGYEQYF.

The CDR3 protein is CASGPFNTEAFF. DNA of the CDR3: TGTGCCAGCGGGCCATTTAACACTGAAGCTTTCTTT. This rearrangement joins TRBV7-2 to TRBJ1-1; unclear D gene. In germline, CDR1 is SGHTA, CDR2 FQGNSA. V lost 8 bases, J lost 2 bases, and 9 bases lay in between. The CDR3 consists of 12 residues.

Only one count was recorded for this clone. The rearrangement uses TRBV2 and TRBJ2-3; TRBD2 is a possible D gene (5 bases). The CDR3 is 14 residues long. Germline V gene lookup returns CDR1 SNHLY and CDR2 FYNNEI. V lost 5 bases and J 6 bases, leaving 15 bases between the germline ends. The CDR3 DNA is TGTGCCAGCAGTTCCGCGCAGCGGTGGGATACGCAGTATTTT. It codes for CASSSAQRWDTQYF.

J is TRBJ1-5 and V is TRBV10-2; maybe TRBD1 (5 bases). The CDR3 has 16 amino acids. Germline V gene sequence: CDR1 WSHSY, CDR2 SAAADI. The V gene lost 4 bases and the J gene lost 0 bases, with 13 bases spanning the gap. CDR3 sequence: CASSARQGFSNQPQHF. The CDR3 DNA is TGCGCCAGCAGTGCAAGGCAGGGATTTAGCAATCAGCCCCAGCATTTT.

Turning to this clone: One end of the junction is discordant with germline, which a read error may explain. This chain links TRBV11-1 with TRBJ2-3, with D possibly called TRBD1 or TRBD2 (5 bases each). The CDR3 is made up of 16 amino acids. Germline loops: CDR1 SGHAT, CDR2 FQDESV (reference sequence). CDR3 sequence reads: CASSLVGRGGTNTQYF. Here the CDR3 DNA reads TGTGCCAGCAGCTTAGTGGGTCGGGGCGGCACAAATACGCAGTATTTT.

The chain is built from TRBV7-2 and TRBJ2-7, with a weak D call TRBD2 (6 bases). The V and J ends lost 2 bases and 2 bases respectively, with 16 bases between them. The CDR3 is 16 residues long. CDR1 is SGHTA, CDR2 FQGNSA, per germline. CDR3 residues: CASSLRAGSGTYEQYF. As DNA, the CDR3 is TGTGCCAGCAGCTTAAGAGCGGGCTCAGGGACCTACGAGCAGTACTTC.

The gene calls are TRBV19 and TRBJ1-5; D uncertain. V was clipped by 5 bases and J by 3 bases, with 14 bases between them. The CDR3 has 15 amino acids. Germline V lookup: CDR1 LNHDA, CDR2 SQIVND (reference sequence). The CDR3 protein is CASSPTDGVNQPQHF. The CDR3, as DNA: TGTGCCAGTAGTCCCACGGACGGTGTCAATCAGCCCCAGCATTTT.

In its sample, this clone was seen once. The chain employs TRBV6-5 and TRBJ1-6, with D unclear. Germline V gene sequence: CDR1 MNHEY, CDR2 SVGAGI. The CDR3 sequence is 13 residues long. V was clipped by 5 bases and J by 5 bases, with 7 bases between them. CDR3 DNA: TGTGCCAGCAGTAATAGAAATAATTCACCCCTCCACTTT. Translated: CASSNRNNSPLHF.

This chain joins TRBV19 and TRBJ1-5; D gene uncertain. CDR3 length: 14 amino acids. Germline lookup yields CDR1 LNHDA and CDR2 SQIVND (reference sequence). Trimming took off 3 bases at V and 7 bases at J, with 13 bases between the two ends. The CDR3 spells CASSISEGGQPQHF. The CDR3, as DNA: TGTGCCAGTAGTATTTCCGAGGGTGGGCAGCCCCAGCATTTT.

The V gene is TRBV5-6, the J gene TRBJ2-3; D remains ambiguous. Trimming stripped 0 bases from V and 4 bases from J, with 6 bases between. Per the germline V gene, CDR1 is SGHDT and CDR2 is YYEEEE. This CDR3 spans 13 amino acids. The CDR3 loop is CASSLDYADTQYF. The CDR3 coding sequence is TGTGCCAGCAGCTTGGATTACGCAGATACGCAGTATTTT.

The chain employs TRBV18 and TRBJ2-1, with D maybe TRBD2 (5 bases). The CDR3 consists of 14 residues. V lost 2 bases and J lost 3, with 8 bases in between. Germline V gives CDR1 KGHSH, CDR2 LQKENI. The CDR3, as DNA: TGTGCCAGCTCACCATCAGCGGACTACAATGAGCAGTTCTTC. Its protein product is CASSPSADYNEQFF. The entire variable domain, with the rest obtained from reference TRBV18 and TRBJ2-1, is as follows: NAGVMQNPRHLVRRRGQEARLRCSPMKGHSHVYWYRQLPEEGLKFMVYLQKENIIDESGMPKERFSAEFPKEGPSILRIQQVVRGDSAAYFCASSPSADYNEQFFGPGTRLTVL.

This clone appeared a single time. The CDR3: CASSLSPGQGHEQYF. CDR3 DNA: TGTGCCAGCAGCTTATCTCCGGGACAGGGCCACGAGCAGTACTTC. The genes are TRBV4-2 and TRBJ2-7, with 9 positions matching TRBD1. Germline-derived CDR1 and CDR2 are LGHNA and YNFKEQ. This CDR3 has 15 residues. Trimming cost V 5 bases and J 5 bases; bases outside gene matches: 10.

The rearrangement links TRBV7-2 to TRBJ2-7; D unclear. This CDR3 comprises 11 residues. The germline V gene has CDR1 SGHTA and CDR2 FQGNSA. V was cut by 1 base and J by 5 bases, with 3 bases left in between. The CDR3 spells CASSLGDEQYF. CDR3 sequence (DNA): TGTGCCAGCAGCTTAGGCGACGAGCAGTACTTC.

CDR3 residues: CATSPSPGGGYTF. The CDR3 DNA follows: TGTGCCACCAGCCCGTCCCCGGGGGGTGGCTACACCTTC. This rearrangement joins TRBV15 to TRBJ1-2; tentative D call: TRBD1 (5 bases). The V and J ends lost 5 bases and 7 bases respectively, with 14 bases between them. CDR3 length: 13 amino acids. Germline V gene lookup returns CDR1 LNHNV and CDR2 YYDKDF (reference sequence).

This clone was observed once. The chain couples TRBV15 to TRBJ1-2; maybe TRBD1 (6 bases). V was cut by 4 bases and J by 4 bases, with 13 bases left in between. Per the germline V gene, CDR1 is LNHNV and CDR2 is YYDKDF (reference sequence). The CDR3 extends over 14 amino acids. CDR3: CATSTNRAFYGYTF. The CDR3 region has the DNA TGTGCCACCAGCACAAACAGGGCGTTCTATGGCTACACCTTC.